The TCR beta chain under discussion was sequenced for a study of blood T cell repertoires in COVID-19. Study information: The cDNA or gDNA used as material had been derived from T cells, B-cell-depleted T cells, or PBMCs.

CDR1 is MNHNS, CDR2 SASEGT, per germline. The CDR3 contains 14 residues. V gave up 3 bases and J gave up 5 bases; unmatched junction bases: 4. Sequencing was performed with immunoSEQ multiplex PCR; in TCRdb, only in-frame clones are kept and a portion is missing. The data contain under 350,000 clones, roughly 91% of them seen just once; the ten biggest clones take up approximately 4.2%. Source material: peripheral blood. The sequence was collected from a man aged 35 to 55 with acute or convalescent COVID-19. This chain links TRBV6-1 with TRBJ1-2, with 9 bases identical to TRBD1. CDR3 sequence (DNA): TGTGCCAGCAGTGATGGGACAGGGCTTTATGGCTACACCTTC. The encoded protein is CASSDGTGLYGYTF.